One and the same sample provided the 7 T cell receptor beta chains below, sequenced in a study of blood T cell repertoires in COVID-19. Sequencing was performed with immunoSEQ multiplex PCR; in TCRdb, only in-frame clones are kept and a portion is missing. The sample includes more than 85,000 clones, 85% to 90% of them seen just once. Source material: peripheral blood. The source of these receptors is a human donor with COVID-19, enrolled during active disease. The donor label of this sample is uncertain.

This clone has more than one count but fewer than ten. The J gene is TRBJ1-2, the V gene TRBV4-1; TRBD1 matches 7 bases. Germline V lookup: CDR1 MGHRA, CDR2 YSYEKL. The CDR3 runs 20 residues. The V and J ends lost 3 bases and 6 bases, in that order; junction bases with no gene match: 25. The CDR3 nucleotides are TGCGCCAGCAGCCAGCCCACACCTGAAGAGAACCGGGACAGAACAAATGGCTACACCTTC. Translation: CASSQPTPEENRDRTNGYTF.

The V call is TRBV4-1, the J call TRBJ1-4, with 9 nucleotides matching TRBD1. CDR3 length equals 18 residues. CDR1 MGHRA and CDR2 YSYEKL come from the germline V gene. The junction had 7 bases not matched to a gene; V was cut back by 2 bases and J by 0 bases. CDR3 in DNA: TGCGCCAGCAGCCAATGGGACAGGGCCTCAGCAACTAATGAAAAACTGTTTTTT. Translation: CASSQWDRASATNEKLFF.

The V gene is TRBV5-6, the J gene TRBJ2-2; 9 nucleotides match TRBD2. V shed 5 bases, J shed 4 bases, and the junction held 6 bases outside the gene matches. Germline values: CDR1 SGHDT, CDR2 YYEEEE. The CDR3 runs 15 residues. The CDR3: CASRVTSGPTGELFF. CDR3 DNA: TGTGCCAGCAGGGTTACTAGCGGGCCCACCGGGGAGCTGTTTTTT.

The chain employs TRBV13 and TRBJ1-3; D is possibly TRBD1 (5 bases). CDR1 is PRHDT and CDR2 is FYEKMQ in the germline V gene (reference sequence). V shed 6 bases and J shed 5 bases, with 14 bases lying between them. The CDR3 loop spans 14 amino acids. This CDR3 is CASSPGHRRNTIYF. The CDR3 nucleotides are TGTGCCAGCAGTCCCGGACATCGCCGAAACACCATATATTTT.

The gene calls are TRBV19 and TRBJ1-4, with TRBD1 matching over 7 bases. The CDR3 length is 14 residues. Trimming removed 4 bases from V and 7 bases from J; junction bases left unmatched: 6. In germline, CDR1 is LNHDA, CDR2 SQIVND (reference sequence). This chain's CDR3 is CASSKDRSIEKLFF. Here the CDR3 DNA reads TGTGCCAGTAGTAAGGACAGGTCGATTGAAAAACTGTTTTTT.

The genes are TRBV21-1 and TRBJ1-3. TRBV21-1 is classified as a pseudogene. The CDR3 consists of 19 residues. The CDR3 is CASSPRRANGEASGNTIYF. The CDR3 DNA reads TGTGCCAGCAGCCCTCGCCGGGCGAACGGGGAAGCCTCTGGAAACACCATATATTTT.

The rearrangement joins TRBV19 to TRBJ2-5; D may be TRBD1 (6 bases). Trimming left V 4 bases short and J 1 base short, with 13 bases between. Germline CDR1 LNHDA, CDR2 SQIVND (reference sequence). This CDR3 region has 15 residues. The CDR3, as DNA: TGTGCCAGTAGTACGGTGGACAGTTCCCAAGAGACCCAGTACTTC. As protein: CASSTVDSSQETQYF.